A single T cell receptor (beta chain) is shown here with its context. The target antigen is unknown. The sample belongs to a study of T cell responses to AZD1222 COVID-19 vaccine. Whole-study results and caveats: Scientists sampled the repertoires only once the peak T cell response had passed.

Second-dose groups at about 4 or about 12 weeks were pooled. V lost 0 bases and J lost 4; bases outside the gene matches: 6. The CDR3 consists of 15 residues. From germline, CDR1 is SGHNT and CDR2 YYREEE (reference sequence). Profiling relied on immunoSEQ multiplex PCR, and the TCRdb table lists in-frame clones only, not all of them. The table has roughly 140,000 clones, around 87% seen once. The receptor was derived from an adult who received the AZD1222 COVID-19 vaccine. The input for sequencing was peripheral blood, taken 28 days after the second AZD1222 dose. The chain joins TRBV5-4 to TRBJ2-7, with 8 nucleotides matching TRBD2. CDR3 region: CASSLDPSGSYEQYF. The CDR3 region has the DNA TGTGCCAGCAGCTTGGATCCGAGCGGGAGTTACGAGCAGTACTTC. The entire variable domain, with the rest obtained from reference TRBV5-4 and TRBJ2-7, is as follows: ETGVTQSPTHLIKTRGQQVTLRCSSQSGHNTVSWYQQALGQGPQFIFQYYREEENGRGNFPPRFSGLQFPNYSSELNVNALELDDSALYLCASSLDPSGSYEQYFGPGTRLTVT.